This T cell receptor (beta chain) was obtained from a study of a mutant IDH1 vaccine in newly diagnosed glioma. Across the whole study: In weeks 1, 3, 5, 7, 11, 15, 19 and 23, patients were vaccinated. Initiation of the vaccine course occurred 4-6 weeks after radiotherapy alone, or alongside temozolomide cycles. Study-level findings and limits: Changes to the top peripheral T cell clonotypes appeared unrelated to pseudoprogression. Patients mounted vaccine-induced immune responses in roughly 93% of cases.

Germline CDR1 and CDR2: SGHRS and YFSETQ. V was pared by 0 bases and J by 7 bases, with 11 bases between. There are 14 residues in the CDR3. Time point described: week 5, during vaccination. Alongside topical imiquimod, each dose of vaccine comprised 300 ug of mutant IDH1 20-mer peptide. Sequencing was performed with immunoSEQ multiplex PCR; in TCRdb, only in-frame clones are kept and a portion is missing. The sample holds under 95,000 clones, roughly nine tenths seen once. As regards this clone: Antigen specificity is unknown.

J is TRBJ2-4 and V is TRBV5-1, with D perhaps matching TRBD2 (5 bases). The TCR sequence derives from a woman in her forties or fifties with glioma. Sequenced material: PBMCs, taken from a glioma patient whose treatment included an IDH1 peptide vaccine. CDR3 loop: CASSLVGEYNIQYF. DNA of the CDR3: TGCGCCAGCAGCTTGGTTGGGGAGTATAACATTCAGTACTTC.